Listed below are T cell receptor beta chains from one sample, sequenced in a study of OX40 agonist ivuxolimab in advanced cancers. The repertoire was sequenced with immunoSEQ multiplex PCR; TCRdb's copy has only in-frame clones and lacks some. Of nearly 70,000 clones detected, roughly 88% appear once; the ten largest clones hold roughly 8%. The sequenced sample was CD4+ or CD8+ T cells sorted from blood, obtained in a trial of the OX40 agonist ivuxolimab. These receptors all stem from an adult with an advanced solid tumor such as melanoma, head and neck, liver or kidney cancer. Both conserved end residues are part of each CDR3. The D gene is left open where the match is weak. Where a row states a size, it is once, few, many or the class of an expanded clone; other rows omit it.

TGTGCCAGCAGCCTCCACACGGTCACCTACGAGCAGTACTTC	CASSLHTVTYEQYF	NA	TRBV7-2	TRBJ2-7	NA
TGTGCCAGTGGGGAGCAGCCCCAGCATTTT	CASGEQPQHF	NA	TRBV19	TRBJ1-5	few
TGTGCCAGCAGCGTTTCACCCAGGGAGGGTTCACCCCTCCACTTT	CASSVSPREGSPLHF	NA	TRBV9	TRBJ1-6	few
TGTGCCAGCAGGGAACAGGGGCAAGAGACCCAGTACTTC	CASREQGQETQYF	TRBD1	TRBV6-5	TRBJ2-5	NA
TGTGCCAGCAGCTTGGCAGGGGATGGTAGCTATGGCTACACCTTC	CASSLAGDGSYGYTF	NA	TRBV5-4	TRBJ1-2	NA
TGTGCCACCAGCAGAGCTCTGCCCAATCAGCCCCAGCATTTT	CATSRALPNQPQHF	NA	TRBV15	TRBJ1-5	NA
TGCGCCAGCAAGGCGGGGGCCCCGAACACCGGGGAGCTGTTTTTT	CASKAGAPNTGELFF	NA	TRBV4-1	TRBJ2-2	NA
TGCAGCCATGTACCGGGACAGGGGGCGAATGAGCAGTTCTTC	CSHVPGQGANEQFF	TRBD1	TRBV29-1	TRBJ2-1	NA
TGTGCCAGCAGCTTAGTTTTCACTGAAGCTTTCTTT	CASSLVFTEAFF	NA	TRBV7-2	TRBJ1-1	few
TGTGCCAGCAGAGTAACAGGGGCCGGTTCTAGTGAGCAGTTCTTC	CASRVTGAGSSEQFF	TRBD1	TRBV2	TRBJ2-1	NA
TGTGCCAGCCGGGGGACTTTTATCGACGAGCAGTACTTC	CASRGTFIDEQYF	NA	TRBV6-5	TRBJ2-7	NA
TGCGCCAGCAGCTTGGCACAGGGGGCTATGGATGGCTACACCTTC	CASSLAQGAMDGYTF	TRBD1	TRBV5-1	TRBJ1-2	NA
TGTGCCAGCAGCTTAGTTGGGTCGAAGCAGTACTTC	CASSLVGSKQYF	NA	TRBV11-3	TRBJ2-7	NA
TGTGCCAGCAGCATCAGCGGGGTACAAGAGACCCAGTACTTC	CASSISGVQETQYF	TRBD2	TRBV5-4	TRBJ2-5	NA
TGTGCCAGCTCACCTGAACAGGGATTTGATCAGCCCCAGCATTTT	CASSPEQGFDQPQHF	NA	TRBV18	TRBJ1-5	NA
NA	CASSFGSGGTQYF	NA	TRBV7-2	TRBJ2-5	NA
TGTGCCAGCAGTTACGCGGGCGGGGGCCGTGAAAAACTGTTTTTT	CASSYAGGGREKLFF	NA	TRBV7-9	TRBJ1-4	NA
TGTGCCAGCAGCCCCCTTGGGACCGGCTCTGGGGCCAACGTCCTGACTTTC	CASSPLGTGSGANVLTF	NA	TRBV14	TRBJ2-6	NA
TGTGCCAGCAGCCCCATAAGCTACAATGAGCAGTTCTTC	CASSPISYNEQFF	NA	TRBV7-9	TRBJ2-1	NA
TGTGCCAGCAGCCGCTGGGGGCGTGGGAACTATGGCTACACCTTC	CASSRWGRGNYGYTF	NA	TRBV6-5	TRBJ1-2	NA
TGTGCCAGCAGCTTTGGGACGCAAGAGACCCAGTACTTC	CASSFGTQETQYF	NA	TRBV7-9	TRBJ2-5	NA
TGTGCCAGCAGTTATGGTGGCCCCTCAAGAGATGGCTACACCTTC	CASSYGGPSRDGYTF	NA	TRBV6-5	TRBJ1-2	once
TGTGCCAGCAGCTTTATCACAGGGGGAAGCTCTGGAAACACCATATATTTT	CASSFITGGSSGNTIYF	TRBD1	TRBV11-2	TRBJ1-3	NA
TGTGCCAGCAGCGGAAACTATGGAGATACGCAGTATTTT	CASSGNYGDTQYF	NA	TRBV5-4	TRBJ2-3	NA
TGTGCCAGCGAGCCTGGAACGAAAGACACTGAAGCTTTCTTT	CASEPGTKDTEAFF	NA	TRBV2	TRBJ1-1	NA